Each of the 6 T cell receptor beta chains below was sequenced from the same sample in a study of T-cell reconstitution after alpha-beta-depleted transplantation in children. Unique molecular identifiers were incorporated during preparation of the TCRbeta library. TCRdb re-called the PCR reads with MiXCR, one entry per CDR3 protein. The sample lists about 270,000 distinct CDR3 sequences, roughly 9.5% occurring once. Source: PBMCs from the stem cell graft donor, taken from the stem cell graft. The receptors come from a human donor who donated a stem cell graft to a child with SCID.

In its sample, this clonotype was seen many times. The rearrangement joins TRBV12-3 or TRBV12-4 to TRBJ2-2; TRBD2 matches at 8 bases. J was trimmed by 0 bases and V by 7 bases; bases with no gene match: 7. The CDR3 extends over 16 amino acids. Here the CDR3 reads CASTKDGGANTGELFF. The CDR3 DNA follows: TGTGCCAGCACTAAGGACGGGGGGGCGAACACCGGGGAGCTGTTTTTT.

The gene calls are TRBV6-5 and TRBJ2-1, with D possibly TRBD1 on 6 matching bases. Germline V gives CDR1 MNHEY, CDR2 SVGAGI. The CDR3 contains 15 residues. Trimming removed 1 base at V and 6 bases at J, with 13 bases between. The CDR3 DNA reads TGTGCCAGCAGTTACTGGTGGTCAGGGGTCAATGAGCAGTTCTTC. Protein: CASSYWWSGVNEQFF.

CDR3 DNA sequence: TGTGCCAGCAGTGATTCTGGGGGAAGGTATAATTCACCCCTCCACTTT. It encodes CASSDSGGRYNSPLHF. The rearrangement joins TRBV25-1 to TRBJ1-6; possibly TRBD1 for D (5 bases). Germline CDR1 MGHDK, CDR2 SYGVNS. V was trimmed by 3 bases and J by 4 bases, leaving 13 bases between them. The CDR3 is 16 amino acids.

V gene TRBV12-3 or TRBV12-4 combines with J gene TRBJ2-7; D possibly corresponds to TRBD2 (5 bases). Trimming left V 2 bases short and J 6 bases short, with 8 bases between. This CDR3 has 12 residues. The CDR3 spells CASSLRGPEQYF. The CDR3 DNA sequence: TGTGCCAGCAGTTTACGGGGTCCCGAGCAGTACTTC.

The V gene is TRBV10-3, the J gene TRBJ1-5, with no clear D. V was trimmed by 0 bases and J by 2 bases, leaving 5 bases between them. Germline V gene data show CDR1 as ENHRY and CDR2 as SYGVKD. The CDR3 runs to 14 residues. This CDR3 is CAISESPRNQPQHF. The CDR3 DNA follows: TGTGCCATCAGTGAGTCTCCCCGCAATCAGCCCCAGCATTTT.

V and J are TRBV3-1 and TRBJ2-3; the match to TRBD2 covers 12 bases. Germline-derived CDR1 and CDR2 are LGHDT and YNNKEL (reference sequence). J gave up 2 bases and V 2 bases, and 2 bases lay outside the gene matches. The length of the CDR3 is 16 residues. The CDR3 DNA reads as TGTGCCAGCAGCCAACTAGCGGGGGGGACCACAGATACGCAGTATTTT. Residues: CASSQLAGGTTDTQYF.